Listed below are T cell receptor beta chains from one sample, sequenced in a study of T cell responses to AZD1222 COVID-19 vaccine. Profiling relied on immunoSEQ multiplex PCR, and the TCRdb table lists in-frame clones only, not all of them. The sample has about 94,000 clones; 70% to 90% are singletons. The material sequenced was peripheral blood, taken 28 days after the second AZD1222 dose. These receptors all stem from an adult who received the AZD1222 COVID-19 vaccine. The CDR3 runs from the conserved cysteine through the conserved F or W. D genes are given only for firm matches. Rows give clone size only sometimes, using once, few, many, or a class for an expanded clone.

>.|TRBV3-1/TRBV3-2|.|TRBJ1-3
CASSQVSRLGNTIYF
TGTGCCAGCAGCCAAGTGAGCCGCCTTGGAAACACCATATATTTT
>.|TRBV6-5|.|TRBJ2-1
CASWRTGPYNEQFF
TGTGCCAGTTGGAGGACGGGGCCCTACAATGAGCAGTTCTTC
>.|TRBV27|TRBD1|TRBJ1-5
CASSPGTGAYQPQHF
TGTGCCAGCAGCCCCGGGACAGGGGCATATCAGCCCCAGCATTTT
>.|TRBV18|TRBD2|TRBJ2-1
CASSPPSGRGNEQFF
TGTGCCAGCTCACCACCGAGCGGGAGAGGTAATGAGCAGTTCTTC
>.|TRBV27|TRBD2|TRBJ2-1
CASSRYPGLGTGEQFF
TGTGCCAGCAGTAGATACCCGGGACTAGGTACGGGTGAGCAGTTCTTC
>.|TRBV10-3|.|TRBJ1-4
CAISKAAAGGTNEKLFF
TGTGCCATCAGTAAAGCCGCCGCGGGGGGAACTAATGAAAAACTGTTTTTT
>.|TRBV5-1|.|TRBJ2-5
CASSLIQGAETQYF
TGCGCCAGCAGCTTGATACAGGGTGCGGAGACCCAGTACTTC
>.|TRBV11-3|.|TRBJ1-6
CASSLGGEGDSPLHF
TGTGCCAGCAGCCTAGGGGGGGAAGGGGATTCACCCCTCCACTTT
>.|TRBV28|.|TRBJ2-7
CASSFSRGSYYEQYF
TGTGCCAGCAGTTTCTCCCGCGGTAGTTACTACGAGCAGTACTTC
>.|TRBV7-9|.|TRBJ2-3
CASSPGTDTQYF
TGTGCCAGCAGCCCTGGCACAGATACGCAGTATTTT
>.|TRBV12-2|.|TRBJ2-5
CASRLEGLPQETQYF
TGTGCAAGTCGCTTAGAAGGATTGCCCCAAGAGACCCAGTACTTC
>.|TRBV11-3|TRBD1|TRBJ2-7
CASSFRTGLYEQYF
TGTGCCAGCAGCTTTCGGACAGGGTTGTACGAGCAGTACTTC
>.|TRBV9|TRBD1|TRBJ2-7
CASSTQGSTYEQYF
TGTGCCAGCAGCACACAGGGGAGCACCTACGAGCAGTACTTC
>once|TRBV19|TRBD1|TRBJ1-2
CASSIPRGGGNGYTF
TGTGCCAGTAGTATACCTCGGGGAGGGGGCAATGGCTACACCTTC
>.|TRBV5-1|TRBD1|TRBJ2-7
CASSLGQGGYEQYF
TGCGCCAGCAGCTTGGGACAGGGTGGCTACGAGCAGTACTTC
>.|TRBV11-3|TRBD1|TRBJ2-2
CASSPDRGGTGELFF
TGTGCCAGCAGCCCCGACAGGGGTGGGACCGGGGAGCTGTTTTTT
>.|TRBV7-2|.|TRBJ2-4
CASSFVQGKGNIQYF
TGTGCCAGCAGCTTTGTCCAGGGCAAAGGAAACATTCAGTACTTC
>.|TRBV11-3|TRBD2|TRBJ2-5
CASSLGVGRGDEETQYF
TGTGCCAGCAGCTTAGGGGTCGGGCGGGGGGATGAAGAGACCCAGTACTTC
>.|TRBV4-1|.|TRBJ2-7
CASSQEPSGREQYF
TGCGCCAGCAGCCAAGAACCGAGTGGGCGCGAGCAGTACTTC
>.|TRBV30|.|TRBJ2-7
CAWGTYEQYF
TGTGCTTGGGGAACCTACGAGCAGTACTTC
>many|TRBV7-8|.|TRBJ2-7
CASVGGQNPYEQYF
TGTGCCAGCGTCGGGGGCCAAAACCCGTACGAGCAGTACTTC
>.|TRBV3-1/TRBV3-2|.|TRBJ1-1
CASSLGAGGGTEAFF
TGTGCCAGCAGCCTTGGGGCGGGGGGCGGCACTGAAGCTTTCTTT
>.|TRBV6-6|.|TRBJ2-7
CASRRVLRAYEQYF
TGTGCCAGCAGGCGCGTCTTACGCGCCTACGAGCAGTACTTC